Presented here are 3 T cell receptor beta chains from one specimen sequenced in a study of beta chain features in type 1 diabetes. Isolated RNA was reverse transcribed in full, so expressed TCRB transcripts were sequenced. Generated by immunoSEQ multiplex PCR, the TCRdb table keeps only in-frame clones and is missing some. The sample contains 150,000 to 200,000 clones, about 9.1% of which appear only once. The sample comprised central memory CD4+ T cells from blood. These receptors were taken from a woman under 30 in good health.

This clone was counted ten times or more. CDR3 DNA: TGCAGCGTCGGGGACATCGGGCAGACCCAGTACTTC. Translated, it gives CSVGDIGQTQYF. The rearrangement uses TRBV29-1 and TRBJ2-5; TRBD1 might be the D (6 bases). Between the trimmed V and J ends, which lost 6 bases and 6 bases, there was a span of 14 bases. The germline CDR1 and CDR2 sequences are SQVTM and ANQGSEA. The CDR3 runs to 12 residues.

The chain is built from TRBV18 and TRBJ1-2; D possibly corresponds to TRBD1 (6 bases). Trimming cost V 3 bases and J 5 bases, with 10 bases left between them. The germline V gene has CDR1 KGHSH and CDR2 LQKENI. The CDR3 sequence is 13 residues long. The CDR3 here is CASSPPGVYGYTF. The CDR3, as DNA: TGTGCCAGCTCACCTCCAGGGGTTTATGGCTACACCTTC.

The rearrangement joins TRBV4-2 to TRBJ1-2; possible D gene TRBD1, 5 bases. V was trimmed by 0 bases and J by 4 bases, leaving 12 bases between them. The CDR3 contains 15 residues. Germline V gives CDR1 LGHNA, CDR2 YNFKEQ. The CDR3 spells CASSQEWRGGYGYTF. In DNA form, the CDR3 reads TGTGCCAGCAGCCAAGAATGGAGGGGAGGCTATGGCTACACCTTC.